The T cell receptor (beta chain) under discussion was sequenced for a study of blood T cell repertoires in COVID-19. About the study: Sites across the United States, Italy and Spain contributed samples from acute and convalescent COVID-19. Sources were T cells, B-cell-depleted T cells, or PBMCs; the material itself was cDNA or gDNA.

Per the authors' pipeline: Cell counts per sample came from amplifying reference gene primers. TCRdb's copy holds only in-frame clones and misses some; the assay was immunoSEQ multiplex PCR. The DNA was the basis for D and trimming; V, J and clone size are from that table. Here the sample spans 200,000 or so clones, 70% to 90% being singletons. Enrolled during active infection, Seattle patients were then followed longitudinally. The V gene end was trimmed by 3 bases and the J gene end by 0 bases; junction bases not matched to a gene: 2. Germline loops: CDR1 MDHEN, CDR2 SYDVKM. The CDR3 sequence is 14 residues long.

The genes are TRBV28 and TRBJ2-7, with 7 bases fitting TRBD2. Sequenced material: peripheral blood. This TCR was recovered from a man aged 50-59 years with COVID-19, enrolled during active disease. The chain's CDR3 is CASSLPGGSYEQYF. DNA for the CDR3: TGTGCCAGCAGTTTGCCGGGGGGCTCCTACGAGCAGTACTTC. Looking up the rest from reference TRBV28 and TRBJ2-7 gives the full variable domain: DVKVTQSSRYLVKRTGEKVFLECVQDMDHENMFWYRQDPGLGLRLIYFSYDVKMKEKGDIPEGYSVSREKKERFSLILESASTNQTSMYLCASSLPGGSYEQYFGPGTRLTVT.